This T cell receptor (beta chain) was observed in a study of blood T cell repertoires in COVID-19. Method: immunoSEQ multiplex PCR; TCRdb's copy keeps in-frame clones and lacks some. The data show approximately 200,000 clones, about 88% seen once. This clone was found a few times. The V and J ends lost 8 bases and 7 bases respectively, with 17 bases between them. CDR1 and CDR2 (germline): SQVTM, ANQGSEA. There are 12 residues in the CDR3. The sequence was obtained from a man between 70 and 80 years old with active or convalescent COVID-19. This chain links TRBV29-1 with TRBJ2-5; weak D call: TRBD2 (5 bases). The specimen sequenced was peripheral blood. The CDR3 DNA sequence: TGCAGCCCCTCTGAAGCCGAGGGGACCCAGTACTTC. Translated, it gives CSPSEAEGTQYF.